A selection of T cell receptor beta chains follows, all from one sample in a study of metastatic and nonmetastatic thyroid tumors. TCRdb reprocessed the PCR reads using MiXCR. The table has under 20,000 clones, roughly 15% seen once. The sample consisted of blood. Receptors originate from a male donor with papillary thyroid cancer or a benign thyroid nodule (not recorded which). Some clones in this sample may be carry-over from other donors' samples. The CDR3 runs from the conserved cysteine through the conserved F or W.

j_call: TRBJ2-6; v_call: TRBV7-9; cdr3_aa: CASSVGGGQANSGANVLTF
j_call: TRBJ1-2; v_call: TRBV24-1; cdr3_aa: CATSEAGPLYGYTF
j_call: TRBJ2-3; v_call: TRBV11-2; cdr3_aa: CASSADQDTQYF
j_call: TRBJ2-7; v_call: TRBV18; cdr3_aa: CASSPTAGYEQYF
j_call: TRBJ2-7; v_call: TRBV5-1; cdr3_aa: CASRQGLREQYF
j_call: TRBJ2-7; v_call: TRBV18; cdr3_aa: CASSPGGFRSYEQYF
j_call: TRBJ1-1; v_call: TRBV27; cdr3_aa: CASSLSPNTEAFF
j_call: TRBJ2-3; v_call: TRBV6-5; cdr3_aa: CASSYSLAGGPNTQYF
j_call: TRBJ1-2; v_call: TRBV6-1; cdr3_aa: CASRRPKGQGGYGYTF
j_call: TRBJ1-5; v_call: TRBV5-1; cdr3_aa: CARASQGAGNQPQHF
j_call: TRBJ2-1; v_call: TRBV18; cdr3_aa: CASSPGGRSHNEQFF
j_call: TRBJ2-3; v_call: TRBV6-1; cdr3_aa: CASQGTADTQYF
j_call: TRBJ2-7; v_call: TRBV29-1; cdr3_aa: CSVYGRSSYEQYF
j_call: TRBJ2-7; v_call: TRBV29-1; cdr3_aa: CSVEAGEGYEQYF
j_call: TRBJ1-1; v_call: TRBV5-6; cdr3_aa: CASSLGAEAFF
j_call: TRBJ2-1; v_call: TRBV9; cdr3_aa: CASSVALTSAYNEQFF
j_call: TRBJ1-5; v_call: TRBV20-1; cdr3_aa: CSGTQGPDQPQHF
j_call: TRBJ2-1; v_call: TRBV6-5; cdr3_aa: CASSYLDRVSYNEQFF
j_call: TRBJ1-3; v_call: TRBV12-3/TRBV12-4; cdr3_aa: CASIYYPLGNTIYF
j_call: TRBJ2-1; v_call: TRBV10-2; cdr3_aa: CASGNNEQFF
j_call: TRBJ2-4; v_call: TRBV28; cdr3_aa: CASSLPTGSAKNIQYF
j_call: TRBJ2-7; v_call: TRBV5-4; cdr3_aa: CASSLQASEEQYF
j_call: TRBJ1-1; v_call: TRBV5-4; cdr3_aa: CASSLDTEAFF
j_call: TRBJ2-7; v_call: TRBV28; cdr3_aa: CAISTNPYEQYF
j_call: TRBJ2-3; v_call: TRBV28; cdr3_aa: CASRPTGVFRTDTQYF
j_call: TRBJ2-3; v_call: TRBV28; cdr3_aa: CASSRAGGGFTADTQYF
j_call: TRBJ2-3; v_call: TRBV6-1; cdr3_aa: CASSVQVGSTDTQYF
j_call: TRBJ1-1; v_call: TRBV13; cdr3_aa: CASSLEQGEAFF
j_call: TRBJ1-5; v_call: TRBV6-1; cdr3_aa: CASALRSQGRNQPQHF
j_call: TRBJ2-4; v_call: TRBV25-1; cdr3_aa: CASSFGQNIQYF
j_call: TRBJ2-1; v_call: TRBV6-5; cdr3_aa: CASSYPGPQGGGNEQFF
j_call: TRBJ1-2; v_call: TRBV11-2; cdr3_aa: CASSLPGGVSGYTF
j_call: TRBJ2-7; v_call: TRBV6-2/TRBV6-3; cdr3_aa: CASSYWASGSGYEQYF
j_call: TRBJ2-5; v_call: TRBV7-2; cdr3_aa: CASSLVRTSVKETQYF
j_call: TRBJ1-4; v_call: TRBV5-1; cdr3_aa: CASSFSGANEKLFF
j_call: TRBJ2-7; v_call: TRBV19; cdr3_aa: CASKRGGTSYEQYF
j_call: TRBJ1-3; v_call: TRBV18; cdr3_aa: CASSREGPGNTIYF
j_call: TRBJ2-3; v_call: TRBV11-2; cdr3_aa: CASSLEGGAADTQYF
j_call: TRBJ2-1; v_call: TRBV27; cdr3_aa: CASSIWRDNEQFF
j_call: TRBJ2-3; v_call: TRBV6-1; cdr3_aa: CASRVQGFRTDTQYF
j_call: TRBJ2-3; v_call: TRBV15; cdr3_aa: CATSRDFTDTQYF
j_call: TRBJ1-3; v_call: TRBV6-1; cdr3_aa: CASTGGGNTIYF
j_call: TRBJ2-7; v_call: TRBV20-1; cdr3_aa: CSASYGTSGLLEYF
j_call: TRBJ1-2; v_call: TRBV4-2; cdr3_aa: CASSIRDRGHLPHGYTF
j_call: TRBJ2-1; v_call: TRBV20-1; cdr3_aa: CSARAFVGESFNERFF
j_call: TRBJ2-3; v_call: TRBV7-9; cdr3_aa: CASSLGNRVSADTQYF
j_call: TRBJ2-7; v_call: TRBV14; cdr3_aa: CASSPDSHGFWEQYF
j_call: TRBJ1-4; v_call: TRBV19; cdr3_aa: CASSTDILRLAEKLFF
j_call: TRBJ2-1; v_call: TRBV28; cdr3_aa: CASSDSPGGPGDEQFF
j_call: TRBJ1-5; v_call: TRBV14; cdr3_aa: CASSQDPLENQPQHF
j_call: TRBJ1-1; v_call: TRBV18; cdr3_aa: CASSPRQNTEAFF
j_call: TRBJ2-7; v_call: TRBV27; cdr3_aa: CASRELPSGYEQYF
j_call: TRBJ2-4; v_call: TRBV6-1; cdr3_aa: CASSRQGWSVNIQYF
j_call: TRBJ1-4; v_call: TRBV7-2; cdr3_aa: CASSYLTGAGEKLFF
j_call: TRBJ2-7; v_call: TRBV7-6; cdr3_aa: CASSLTTSGSYEQYF
j_call: TRBJ2-1; v_call: TRBV6-5; cdr3_aa: CATTTPTSGAQYNEQFF